These T cell receptor beta chains were read from a single sample in a study of OX40 agonist ivuxolimab in advanced cancers. TCRdb keeps only in-frame clones here, not all; method: immunoSEQ multiplex PCR. The table has tens of thousands of clones, 80% to 90% seen once. The sequenced sample was CD4+ or CD8+ T cells sorted from blood, obtained in a trial of the OX40 agonist ivuxolimab. The receptors shown here come from an adult with an advanced solid tumor such as melanoma, head and neck, liver or kidney cancer. Both conserved end residues are part of each CDR3. The order of the fields is CDR3 protein, CDR3 DNA, V gene, D gene, J gene, clone size. The D gene is left open where the match is weak. Size is omitted from some rows. Given values are once, few, many or a class for expanded clones.

CASSPGAGGVLYGYTF | TGTGCCAGCTCACCGGGCGCAGGGGGCGTTCTCTATGGCTACACCTTC | TRBV18 | TRBD1 | TRBJ1-2 | NA
CATSRVWQGENEKLFF | TGTGCCACCAGCAGAGTTTGGCAGGGGGAGAATGAAAAACTGTTTTTT | TRBV15 | TRBD1 | TRBJ1-4 | NA
CASSLAAVQETQYF | TGCGCCAGCAGCTTGGCGGCAGTTCAAGAGACCCAGTACTTC | TRBV5-1 | NA | TRBJ2-5 | once
CASSLGLASDEQFF | TGTGCCAGCAGCCTAGGACTAGCCTCCGATGAGCAGTTCTTC | TRBV7-2 | TRBD2 | TRBJ2-1 | NA
CASSFATTPLHF | TGTGCCAGCAGTTTTGCCACTACACCCCTCCACTTT | TRBV28 | NA | TRBJ1-6 | NA
CASSPGQHNEQFF | TGTGCCAGCAGCCCCGGACAGCACAATGAGCAGTTCTTC | TRBV28 | NA | TRBJ2-1 | NA
CASSYTGSGANVLTF | TGTGCCAGCAGCTACACAGGGTCTGGGGCCAACGTCCTGACTTTC | TRBV7-8 | NA | TRBJ2-6 | NA
CASSLWTGTDTQYF | TGTGCCAGCAGCCTCTGGACAGGGACAGATACGCAGTATTTT | TRBV5-6 | TRBD1 | TRBJ2-3 | once
CASRFDRVNSPLHF | TGTGCCAGCAGGTTCGACAGGGTTAATTCACCCCTCCACTTT | TRBV2 | TRBD1 | TRBJ1-6 | NA
CASSNDREPRFEAFF | TGTGCCAGCAGCAACGACAGGGAACCTCGGTTCGAAGCTTTCTTT | TRBV7-8 | TRBD1 | TRBJ1-1 | NA
CASSTYPPVAGGADTQYF | TGTGCCAGTAGTACCTACCCTCCCGTAGCGGGGGGTGCAGATACGCAGTATTTT | TRBV19 | TRBD2 | TRBJ2-3 | NA
CASSLILTDTQYF | TGTGCCAGCAGTTTGATCCTGACAGATACGCAGTATTTT | TRBV28 | NA | TRBJ2-3 | NA
CASSSAGQGWFHTF | TGTGCCAGCAGTTCGGCTGGACAGGGCTGGTTTCACACCTTC | TRBV28 | TRBD1 | TRBJ1-2 | once
CASSYTGPVTPGELFF | TGTGCCAGCAGTTATACCGGGCCCGTCACACCGGGGGAGCTGTTTTTT | TRBV6-5 | NA | TRBJ2-2 | NA
CASSGETSGRNEQYF | TGTGCCAGCAGCGGAGAGACTAGCGGGAGAAATGAGCAGTACTTC | TRBV11-2 | TRBD2 | TRBJ2-7 | few
CASSSPSRGTNYTQYF | TGTGCCAGCAGCTCCCCTTCACGGGGAACCAACTATACGCAGTATTTT | TRBV7-8 | NA | TRBJ2-3 | NA
CASSVGGVDIQYF | TGTGCCAGCAGCGTAGGAGGAGTGGACATTCAGTACTTC | TRBV9 | NA | TRBJ2-4 | NA
CASSLQEYYGYTF | TGTGCCAGCAGCTTACAAGAATACTATGGCTACACCTTC | TRBV7-4 | NA | TRBJ1-2 | NA
CASSLIPENTGELFF | TGTGCCAGCAGCTTGATCCCGGAGAACACCGGGGAGCTGTTTTTT | TRBV5-6 | NA | TRBJ2-2 | NA
CASRQGDTIYF | TGCGCCAGCAGACAGGGGGACACCATATATTTT | TRBV5-1 | TRBD1 | TRBJ1-3 | once
CASSDSASATTDTQYF | TGTGCCAGCAGTGACTCAGCTAGCGCAACGACAGATACGCAGTATTTT | TRBV6-4 | NA | TRBJ2-3 | NA
CASPRGGEQFF | TGTGCCAGCCCACGGGGAGGTGAGCAGTTCTTC | TRBV7-9 | NA | TRBJ2-1 | few
CASSYSERGETQYF | TGTGCCAGCAGTTACTCTGAGCGGGGGGAGACCCAGTACTTC | TRBV6-5 | TRBD2 | TRBJ2-5 | NA
CASNIRDTSTDTQYF | TGTGCCAGCAATATCCGGGACACTAGCACAGATACGCAGTATTTT | TRBV27 | NA | TRBJ2-3 | NA
CASSRGTSDFQYF | TGCGCCAGCAGCCGCGGGACTAGCGATTTCCAGTACTTC | TRBV4-1 | TRBD2 | TRBJ2-5 | NA
CASSDRDGISTDTQYF | TGTGCCAGCAGCGACCGGGACGGGATTAGCACAGATACGCAGTATTTT | TRBV9 | NA | TRBJ2-3 | NA